The rows below give T cell receptor beta chains drawn from one sample of a study of blood T cells in healthy people across ages. TCRdb recomputed calls from the 5' RACE reads with MiXCR, one row per CDR3 protein. This sample has roughly 900,000 distinct CDR3 sequences, with about 48% found just once. Source material: blood. The receptors derive from a man aged 25-45 years in good health. The CDR3 runs from the conserved cysteine through the conserved F or W. D genes are given only for firm matches. The size field is filled for only some rows; it gives once, few, many or a size class.

D,J,size,V,CDR3,DNA
TRBD2,TRBJ2-3,few,TRBV11-2,CASSLAGGGRGDTQYF,TGTGCCAGCAGCTTAGCCGGGGGGGGCCGCGGAGATACGCAGTATTTT
.,TRBJ2-3,few,TRBV4-2,CASSQLSGGGTDTQYF,TGTGCCAGCAGCCAACTTTCAGGGGGGGGCACAGATACGCAGTATTTT
TRBD2,TRBJ2-1,.,TRBV6-5,CASSGLGNEQFF,TGTGCCAGCAGCGGACTAGGGAATGAGCAGTTCTTC
TRBD2,TRBJ2-1,.,TRBV11-1,CASSLASGGNHKQFF,TGTGCCAGCAGCTTGGCGAGCGGGGGGAACCACAAGCAGTTCTTC
.,TRBJ2-2,.,TRBV25-1,CASTRKGMNTGELFF,TGTGCCAGCACCCGGAAGGGTATGAACACCGGGGAGCTGTTTTTT
TRBD1,TRBJ2-1,.,TRBV12-3/TRBV12-4,CASSLASKGGAAHNEQFF,TGTGCCAGCAGTTTAGCCTCAAAAGGGGGCGCGGCTCACAATGAGCAGTTCTTC
TRBD1,TRBJ2-5,many,TRBV3-1,CASSPRSDRDYTETQYF,TGTGCCAGCAGCCCCAGATCCGACAGGGATTATACGGAGACCCAGTACTTC
.,TRBJ2-7,.,TRBV6-5,CASTRDGSSSYEQYF,TGTGCCAGCACACGGGACGGCAGTTCCTCCTACGAGCAGTACTTC
TRBD1,TRBJ1-2,few,TRBV11-2,CASSLLVSGTGVLDYGYTF,TGTGCCAGCAGCTTACTCGTCTCTGGGACAGGGGTTCTCGATTATGGCTACACCTTC
.,TRBJ2-7,once,TRBV7-2,CASSLVPTTYEQYF,TGTGCCAGCAGCTTAGTTCCTACCACCTACGAGCAGTACTTC
.,TRBJ1-1,.,TRBV4-3,CASSQDQEVAEAFF,TGCGCCAGCAGCCAAGACCAGGAGGTGGCTGAAGCTTTCTTT
.,TRBJ1-4,.,TRBV9,CASSVGPGGGEKLFF,.
TRBD1,TRBJ2-3,once,TRBV5-6,CASSSSTGGSYTQYF,TGTGCCAGCAGCTCATCGACAGGGGGCTCATATACGCAGTATTTT
TRBD2,TRBJ2-7,once,TRBV24-1,CATSAGLVAEQYF,TGTGCCACCAGCGCGGGACTAGTTGCCGAGCAGTACTTC
.,TRBJ1-2,.,TRBV6-1,CASSQNPAGANYGYTF,TGTGCCAGCAGTCAGAACCCGGCAGGGGCAAACTATGGCTACACCTTC